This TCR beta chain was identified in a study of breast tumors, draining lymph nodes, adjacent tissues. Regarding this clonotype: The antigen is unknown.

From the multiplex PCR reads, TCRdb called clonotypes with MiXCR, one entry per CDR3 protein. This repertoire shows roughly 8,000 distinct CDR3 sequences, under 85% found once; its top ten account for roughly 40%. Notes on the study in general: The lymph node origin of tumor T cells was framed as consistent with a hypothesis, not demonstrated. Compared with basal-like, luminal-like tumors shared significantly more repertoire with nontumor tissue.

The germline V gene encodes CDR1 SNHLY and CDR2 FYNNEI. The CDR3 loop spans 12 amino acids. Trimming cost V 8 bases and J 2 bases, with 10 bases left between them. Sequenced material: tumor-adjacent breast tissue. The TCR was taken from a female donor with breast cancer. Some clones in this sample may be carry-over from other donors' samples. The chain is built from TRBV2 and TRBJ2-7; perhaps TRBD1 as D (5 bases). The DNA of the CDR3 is TGTGCCAGCGGCGGACAACCCTACGAGCAGTACTTC. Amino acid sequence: CASGGQPYEQYF.